This TCR beta chain was identified during a study of early T cells in non-severe SARS-CoV-2 infection. Whole-study findings and limits: The matching step, a VDJdb search, favored anti-spike CD8 responses and missed private and CD4 specificities.

Trimming removed 0 bases from V and 8 bases from J, with 11 bases in between. Germline V gene lookup returns CDR1 MNHNY and CDR2 SVGAGI (reference sequence). CDR3 length equals 14 residues. This clonotype came up many times. The antigen remains undetermined. Unique molecular identifiers tagged individual cDNA molecules. TCRdb recomputed calls from the 5' RACE reads with MiXCR, one row per CDR3 protein. This sample has roughly 45,000 distinct CDR3 sequences; roughly 10% occur once, and the top ten carry 9.1%. The clonotype was recovered from an adult who was a healthcare worker with PCR-confirmed SARS-CoV-2 infection or an uninfected control (not recorded which). The chain recombines TRBV6-6 with TRBJ2-1; D gene ambiguous. Sequenced: whole blood. As DNA, the CDR3 is TGTGCCAGCAGTTACTCGAAGGGTGCCGATGAGCAGTTCTTC. Amino acid sequence: CASSYSKGADEQFF.